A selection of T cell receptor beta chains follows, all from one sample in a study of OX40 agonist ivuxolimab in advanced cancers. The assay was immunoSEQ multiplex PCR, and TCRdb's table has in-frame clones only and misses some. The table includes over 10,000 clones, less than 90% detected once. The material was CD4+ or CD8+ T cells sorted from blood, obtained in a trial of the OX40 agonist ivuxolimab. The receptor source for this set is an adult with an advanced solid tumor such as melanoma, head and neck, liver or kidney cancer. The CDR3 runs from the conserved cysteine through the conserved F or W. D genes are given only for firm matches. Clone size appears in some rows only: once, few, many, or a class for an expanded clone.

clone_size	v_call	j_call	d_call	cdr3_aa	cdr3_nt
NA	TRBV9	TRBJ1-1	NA	CASRPANTEAFF	TGTGCCTCCCGGCCCGCGAACACTGAAGCTTTCTTT
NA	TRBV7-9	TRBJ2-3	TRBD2	CASSQSSGRTGTQYF	TGTGCCAGCAGCCAATCTAGCGGGAGAACAGGTACGCAGTATTTT
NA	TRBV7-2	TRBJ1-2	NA	CASSLGIGSANYGYTF	TGTGCCAGCAGCTTAGGGATCGGGTCGGCTAACTATGGCTACACCTTC
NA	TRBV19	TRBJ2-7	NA	CASSQGWGPYEQYF	TGTGCCAGTTCTCAGGGGTGGGGCCCCTACGAGCAGTACTTC
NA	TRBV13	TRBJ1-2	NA	CASSLALGGTYGYTF	TGTGCCAGCAGCTTAGCTCTCGGCGGCACCTATGGCTACACCTTC
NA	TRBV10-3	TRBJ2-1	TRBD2	CAISESGGRWDEQFF	TGTGCCATCAGTGAGAGTGGCGGGAGGTGGGATGAGCAGTTCTTC
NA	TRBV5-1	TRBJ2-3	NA	CASSLGGGTDTQYF	TGCGCCAGCAGCTTGGGCGGGGGCACAGATACGCAGTATTTT
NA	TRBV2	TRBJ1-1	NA	CASDAATLGNTEAFF	TGTGCCAGCGATGCCGCCACCCTGGGGAACACTGAAGCTTTCTTT
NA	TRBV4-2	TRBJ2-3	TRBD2	CASSQGLAGGPSTDTQYF	TGTGCCAGCAGCCAAGGACTAGCGGGGGGGCCTAGCACAGATACGCAGTATTTT
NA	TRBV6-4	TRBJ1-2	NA	CASSPLEARNYGYTF	TGTGCCAGCAGTCCTTTAGAGGCAAGAAACTATGGCTACACCTTC
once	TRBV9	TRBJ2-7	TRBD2	CASSVGLAAYEQYF	TGTGCCAGCAGCGTAGGACTAGCGGCTTACGAGCAGTACTTC
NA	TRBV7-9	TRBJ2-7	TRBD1	CASSLALRDRGPYEQYF	TGTGCCAGCAGCTTAGCGCTCAGGGACAGGGGACCCTACGAGCAGTACTTC
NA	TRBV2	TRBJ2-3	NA	CASSSISTDTQYF	TGTGCCAGCAGTAGTATCAGCACAGATACGCAGTATTTT
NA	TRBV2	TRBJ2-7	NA	CASSDGRDYEQYF	TGTGCCAGCAGTGATGGCCGAGACTACGAGCAGTACTTC
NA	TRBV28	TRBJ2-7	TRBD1	CASSLGTGGTEQYF	TGTGCCAGCAGTTTGGGGACAGGGGGCACCGAGCAGTACTTC
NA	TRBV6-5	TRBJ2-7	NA	CASSYEGDSYEQYF	TGTGCCAGCAGTTACGAGGGGGATTCCTACGAGCAGTACTTC
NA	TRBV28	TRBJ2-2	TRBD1	CASRQGVGELFF	TGTGCCAGCAGACAGGGGGTCGGGGAGCTGTTTTTT
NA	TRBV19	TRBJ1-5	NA	CASMNPGPQHF	TGTGCCAGTATGAATCCGGGGCCCCAGCATTTT
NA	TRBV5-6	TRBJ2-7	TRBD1	CASSLGSAGGYEQYF	TGTGCCAGCAGCTTAGGTTCGGCAGGGGGCTACGAGCAGTACTTC
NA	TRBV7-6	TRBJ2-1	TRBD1	CASSRPGTAHSEQFF	TGTGCCAGCAGCCGACCCGGGACAGCCCATAGTGAGCAGTTCTTC
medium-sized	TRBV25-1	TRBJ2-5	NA	CASSERGHQETQYF	TGTGCCAGCAGTGAGCGGGGCCACCAAGAGACCCAGTACTTC
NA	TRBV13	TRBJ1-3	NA	CASSSRSSGNTIYF	TGTGCCAGCAGCTCGCGAAGCTCTGGAAACACCATATATTTT
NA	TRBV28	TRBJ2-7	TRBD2	CASSSPRTSGMAYEQYF	TGTGCCAGCAGTTCCCCCCGGACTAGCGGGATGGCTTACGAGCAGTACTTC
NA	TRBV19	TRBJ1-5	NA	CASSPDGSRNQPQHF	TGTGCCAGTAGCCCTGACGGGTCCCGCAATCAGCCCCAGCATTTT
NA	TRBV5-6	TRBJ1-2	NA	CASSEGKGGYTF	TGTGCCAGCAGCGAGGGGAAGGGTGGCTACACCTTC
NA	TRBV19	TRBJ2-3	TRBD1	CASSIDSPISTGGTDTQYF	TGTGCCAGTAGTATAGATTCCCCGATATCGACAGGGGGCACAGATACGCAGTATTTT
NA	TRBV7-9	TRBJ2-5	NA	CASSLARGADQETQYF	TGTGCCAGCAGCTTAGCTCGGGGCGCCGACCAAGAGACCCAGTACTTC
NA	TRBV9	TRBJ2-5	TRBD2	CASSVGWGTSGQETQYF	TGTGCCAGCAGCGTAGGGTGGGGGACTAGCGGGCAAGAGACCCAGTACTTC
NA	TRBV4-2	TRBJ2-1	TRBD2	CASSQVLPGTSGVYEQFF	TGTGCCAGCAGCCAAGTGCTTCCCGGGACTAGCGGCGTGTATGAGCAGTTCTTC
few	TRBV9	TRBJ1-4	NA	CASSPSSGYGKKLFF	TGTGCCAGCAGCCCTTCCTCAGGGTATGGTAAAAAACTGTTTTTT
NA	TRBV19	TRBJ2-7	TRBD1	CASSMWAGQGYEQYF	TGTGCCAGTAGTATGTGGGCGGGACAGGGCTACGAGCAGTACTTC